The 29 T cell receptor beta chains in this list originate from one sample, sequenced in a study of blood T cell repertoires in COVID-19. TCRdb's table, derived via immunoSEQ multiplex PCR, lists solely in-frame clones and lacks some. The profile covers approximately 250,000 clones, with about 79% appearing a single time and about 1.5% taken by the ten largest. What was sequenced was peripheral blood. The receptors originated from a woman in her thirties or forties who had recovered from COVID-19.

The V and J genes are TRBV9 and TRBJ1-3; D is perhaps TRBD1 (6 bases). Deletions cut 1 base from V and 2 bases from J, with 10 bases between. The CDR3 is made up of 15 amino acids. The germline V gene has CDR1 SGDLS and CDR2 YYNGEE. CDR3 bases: TGTGCCAGCAGCGTATCGGGGACACCTGGAAACACCATATATTTT. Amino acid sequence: CASSVSGTPGNTIYF.

Written as DNA, the CDR3 is TGTGCCAGCAGTCAGAATGTAGAGACCCAGTACTTC. This sequence encodes CASSQNVETQYF. The chain links TRBV28 to TRBJ2-5; D gene ambiguous. Germline V CDR1 and CDR2: MDHEN, SYDVKM. V lost 5 bases and J lost 4, with 8 bases in between. The CDR3 covers 12 residues. Full variable domain (rest looked up from reference TRBV28 and TRBJ2-5): DVKVTQSSRYLVKRTGEKVFLECVQDMDHENMFWYRQDPGLGLRLIYFSYDVKMKEKGDIPEGYSVSREKKERFSLILESASTNQTSMYLCASSQNVETQYFGPGTRLLVL.

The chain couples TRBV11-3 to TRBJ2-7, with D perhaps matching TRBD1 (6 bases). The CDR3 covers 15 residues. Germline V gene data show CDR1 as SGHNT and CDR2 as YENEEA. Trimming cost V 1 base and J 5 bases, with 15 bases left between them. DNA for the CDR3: TGTGCCAGCAGCTTAGTTTGGACAGCTCGGCACGAGCAGTACTTC. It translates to CASSLVWTARHEQYF.

The CDR3 coding sequence is TGTGCCAGCAGCGCCCACCGGGACAGCGATCAGCCCCAGCATTTT. This translates into CASSAHRDSDQPQHF. The chain joins TRBV9 to TRBJ1-5; the match to TRBD1 covers 7 bases. This CDR3 is 15 amino acids long. Germline values: CDR1 SGDLS, CDR2 YYNGEE. With 3 bases clipped from V and 5 bases from J, the junction kept 8 bases outside the gene matches.

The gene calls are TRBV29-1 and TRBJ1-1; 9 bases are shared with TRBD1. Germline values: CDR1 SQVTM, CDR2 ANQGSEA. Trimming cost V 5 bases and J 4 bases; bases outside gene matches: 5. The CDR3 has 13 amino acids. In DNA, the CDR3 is TGCAGCGTTCGGGACAGGGAAATCACTGAAGCTTTCTTT. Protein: CSVRDREITEAFF. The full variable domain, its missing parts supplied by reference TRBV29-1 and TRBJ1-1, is SAVISQKPSRDICQRGTSLTIQCQVDSQVTMMFWYRQQPGQSLTLIATANQGSEATYESGFVIDKFPISRPNLTFSTLTVSNMSPEDSSIYLCSVRDREITEAFFGQGTRLTVV.

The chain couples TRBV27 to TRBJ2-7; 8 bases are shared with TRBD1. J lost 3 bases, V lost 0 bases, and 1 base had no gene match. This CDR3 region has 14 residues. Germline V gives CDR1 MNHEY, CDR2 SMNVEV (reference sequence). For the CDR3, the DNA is TGTGCCAGCAGTTTATCAGACAGGGGCTACGAGCAGTACTTC. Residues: CASSLSDRGYEQYF.

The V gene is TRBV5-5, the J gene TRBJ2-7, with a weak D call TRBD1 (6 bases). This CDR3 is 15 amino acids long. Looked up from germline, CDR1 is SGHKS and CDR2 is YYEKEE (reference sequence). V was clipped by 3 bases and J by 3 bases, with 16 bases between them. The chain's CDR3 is CASSWGRNPGYEQYF. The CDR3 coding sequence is TGTGCCAGCAGCTGGGGGCGGAACCCCGGCTACGAGCAGTACTTC.

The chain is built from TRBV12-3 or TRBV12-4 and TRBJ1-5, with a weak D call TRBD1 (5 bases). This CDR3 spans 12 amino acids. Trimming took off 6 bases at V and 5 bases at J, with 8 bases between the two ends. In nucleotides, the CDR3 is TGTGCCAGCAGGCTACAGGATCAGCCCCAGCATTTT. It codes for CASRLQDQPQHF.

CDR3 region: CASRGSLATGTGNTGELFF. For the CDR3, the DNA is TGTGCCAGCAGGGGAAGTTTGGCTACCGGGACAGGCAACACCGGGGAGCTGTTTTTT. The rearrangement joins TRBV7-9 to TRBJ2-2; TRBD1 aligns across 8 bases. Per germline, CDR1 SEHNR and CDR2 FQNEAQ (reference sequence). The CDR3 covers 19 residues. V trimming: 6 bases; J trimming: 2 bases; junction bases outside the gene matches: 17. Full variable domain (missing parts from reference TRBV7-9 and TRBJ2-2): DTGVSQNPRHKITKRGQNVTFRCDPISEHNRLYWYRQTLGQGPEFLTYFQNEAQLEKSRLLSDRFSAERPKGSFSTLEIQRTEQGDSAMYLCASRGSLATGTGNTGELFFGEGSRLTVL.

The CDR3 DNA sequence: TGTGCCAGTAGTTCGGGACAGGGAAAGGGTAATGAGCAGTTCTTC. It is translated as CASSSGQGKGNEQFF. The chain uses TRBV19 and TRBJ2-1; TRBD1 aligns across 9 bases. The germline CDR1 and CDR2 sequences are LNHDA and SQIVND (reference sequence). The CDR3 is 15 amino acids. The J segment lost 7 bases and the V segment lost 5 bases, leaving 9 bases of the junction unmatched.

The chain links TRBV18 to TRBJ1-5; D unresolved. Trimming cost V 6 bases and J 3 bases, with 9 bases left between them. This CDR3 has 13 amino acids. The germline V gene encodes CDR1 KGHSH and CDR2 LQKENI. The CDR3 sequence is CASSLMANQPQHF. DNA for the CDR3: TGTGCCAGCTCCTTAATGGCCAATCAGCCCCAGCATTTT.

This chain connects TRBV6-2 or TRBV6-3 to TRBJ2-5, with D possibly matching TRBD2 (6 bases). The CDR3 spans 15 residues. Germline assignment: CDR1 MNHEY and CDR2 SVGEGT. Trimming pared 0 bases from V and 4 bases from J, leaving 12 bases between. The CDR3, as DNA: TGTGCCAGCAGTTACTCGAGTTCCGGGGGAGAGACCCAGTACTTC. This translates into CASSYSSSGGETQYF.

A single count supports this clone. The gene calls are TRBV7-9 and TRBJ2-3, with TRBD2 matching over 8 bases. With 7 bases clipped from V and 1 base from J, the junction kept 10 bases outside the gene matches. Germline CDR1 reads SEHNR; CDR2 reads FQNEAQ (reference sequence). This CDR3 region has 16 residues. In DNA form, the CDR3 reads TGTGCCAGCACCGCTTATACAGCGGGGGGCACAGATACGCAGTATTTT. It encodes CASTAYTAGGTDTQYF. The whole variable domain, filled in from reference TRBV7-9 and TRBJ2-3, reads DTGVSQNPRHKITKRGQNVTFRCDPISEHNRLYWYRQTLGQGPEFLTYFQNEAQLEKSRLLSDRFSAERPKGSFSTLEIQRTEQGDSAMYLCASTAYTAGGTDTQYFGPGTRLTVL.

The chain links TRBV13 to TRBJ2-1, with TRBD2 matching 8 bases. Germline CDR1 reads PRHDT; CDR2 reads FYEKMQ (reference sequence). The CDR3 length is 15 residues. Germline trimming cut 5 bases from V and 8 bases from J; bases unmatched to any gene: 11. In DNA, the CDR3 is TGTGCCAGCAGCCCACCGGGGGGGCCGTGGGATGAGCAGTTCTTC. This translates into CASSPPGGPWDEQFF.

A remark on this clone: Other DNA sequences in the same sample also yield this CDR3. For the CDR3, the DNA is TGTGCCAGCAGCTCCGAAGAGACCCAGTACTTC. Protein product: CASSSEETQYF. The rearrangement links TRBV11-2 to TRBJ2-5; unclear D gene. The CDR3 contains 11 residues. Between the trimmed V and J ends, which lost 4 bases and 3 bases, there was a span of 3 bases. Germline V gene lookup returns CDR1 SGHAT and CDR2 FQNNGV.

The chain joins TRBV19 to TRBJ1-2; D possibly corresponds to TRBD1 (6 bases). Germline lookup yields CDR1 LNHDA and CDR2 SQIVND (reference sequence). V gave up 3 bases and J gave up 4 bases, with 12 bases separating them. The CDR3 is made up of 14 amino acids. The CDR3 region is CASSIDRLAYGYTF. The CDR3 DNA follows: TGTGCCAGTAGTATTGACAGGCTCGCCTATGGCTACACCTTC.

The CDR3 protein is CASSRLGGYEQYF. The CDR3 DNA sequence: TGTGCCAGCAGCCGCCTCGGGGGCTACGAGCAGTACTTC. The genes are TRBV14 and TRBJ2-7, with D perhaps TRBD2 (6 bases). This CDR3 has 13 residues. Deletions cut 4 bases from V and 3 bases from J, with 10 bases between. CDR1 and CDR2 (germline): SGHDN, FVKESK.

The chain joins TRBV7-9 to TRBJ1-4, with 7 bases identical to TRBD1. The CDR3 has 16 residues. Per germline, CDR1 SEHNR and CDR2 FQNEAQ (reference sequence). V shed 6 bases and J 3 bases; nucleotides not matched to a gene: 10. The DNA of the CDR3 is TGTGCCAGCAGATCACACGCGGGACAGCCTAATGAAAAACTGTTTTTT. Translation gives CASRSHAGQPNEKLFF.

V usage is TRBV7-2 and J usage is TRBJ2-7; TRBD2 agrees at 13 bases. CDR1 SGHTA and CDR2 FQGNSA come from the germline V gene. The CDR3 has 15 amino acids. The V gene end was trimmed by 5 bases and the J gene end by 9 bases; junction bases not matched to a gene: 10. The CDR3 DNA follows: TGTGCCAGCAGCCCCAGACTAGCGGGGGGCCCGCGGCAGTACTTC. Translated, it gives CASSPRLAGGPRQYF.

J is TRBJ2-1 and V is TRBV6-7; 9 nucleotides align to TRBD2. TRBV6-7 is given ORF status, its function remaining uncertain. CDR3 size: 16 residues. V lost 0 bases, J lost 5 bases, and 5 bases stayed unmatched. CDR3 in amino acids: CASSYSGGGENNEQFF. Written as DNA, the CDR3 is TGTGCCAGCAGTTACTCAGGCGGGGGGGAAAACAATGAGCAGTTCTTC.

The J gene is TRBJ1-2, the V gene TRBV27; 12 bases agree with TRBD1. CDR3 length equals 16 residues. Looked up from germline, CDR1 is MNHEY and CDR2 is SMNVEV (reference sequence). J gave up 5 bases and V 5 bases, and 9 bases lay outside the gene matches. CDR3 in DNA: TGTGCCAGCAGTACCCAGGGGACAGGGGGCGGTTATGGCTACACCTTC. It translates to CASSTQGTGGGYGYTF.

The DNA for the CDR3 is TGTGCCAGCTCACCCCCAAGTGGGGCAGTAGGGGCCAACGTCCTGACTTTC. Protein sequence: CASSPPSGAVGANVLTF. The rearrangement uses TRBV18 and TRBJ2-6; a weak D match, TRBD1 (5 bases). V lost 3 bases and J 4 bases, leaving 16 bases between the germline ends. Per germline, CDR1 KGHSH and CDR2 LQKENI. This CDR3 comprises 17 residues.

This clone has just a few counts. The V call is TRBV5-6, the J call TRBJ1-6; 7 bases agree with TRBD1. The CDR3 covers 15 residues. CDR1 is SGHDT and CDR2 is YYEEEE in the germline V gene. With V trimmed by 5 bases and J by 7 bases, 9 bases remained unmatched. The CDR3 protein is CASRSIDRDNSPLHF. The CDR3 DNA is TGTGCCAGCAGGTCCATTGACAGGGACAATTCACCCCTCCACTTT. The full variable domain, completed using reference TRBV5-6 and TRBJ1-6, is DAGVTQSPTHLIKTRGQQVTLRCSPKSGHDTVSWYQQALGQGPQFIFQYYEEEERQRGNFPDRFSGHQFPNYSSELNVNALLLGDSALYLCASRSIDRDNSPLHFGNGTRLTVT.

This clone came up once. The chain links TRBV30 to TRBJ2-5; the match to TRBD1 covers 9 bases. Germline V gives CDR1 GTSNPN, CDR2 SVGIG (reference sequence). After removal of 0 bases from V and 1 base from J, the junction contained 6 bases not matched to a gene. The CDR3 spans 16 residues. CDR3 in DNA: TGTGCCTGGAGTGTACAGACAGGGGGTTCCCAAGAGACCCAGTACTTC. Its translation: CAWSVQTGGSQETQYF.

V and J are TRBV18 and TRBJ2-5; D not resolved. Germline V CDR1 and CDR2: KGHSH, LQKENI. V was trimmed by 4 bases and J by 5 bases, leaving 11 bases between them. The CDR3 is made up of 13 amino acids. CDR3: CASSQSSRETQYF. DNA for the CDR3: TGTGCCAGCTCACAATCCTCCCGGGAGACCCAGTACTTC. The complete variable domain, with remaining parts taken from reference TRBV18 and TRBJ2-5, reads NAGVMQNPRHLVRRRGQEARLRCSPMKGHSHVYWYRQLPEEGLKFMVYLQKENIIDESGMPKERFSAEFPKEGPSILRIQQVVRGDSAAYFCASSQSSRETQYFGPGTRLLVL.

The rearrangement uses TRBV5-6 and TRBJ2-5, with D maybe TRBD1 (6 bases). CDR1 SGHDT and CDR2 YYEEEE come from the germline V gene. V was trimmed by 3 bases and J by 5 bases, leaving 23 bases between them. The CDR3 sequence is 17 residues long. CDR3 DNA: TGTGCCAGCAGCTCCGCACGGTTCAGGGGCAGAAACGAGACCCAGTACTTC. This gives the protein CASSSARFRGRNETQYF.

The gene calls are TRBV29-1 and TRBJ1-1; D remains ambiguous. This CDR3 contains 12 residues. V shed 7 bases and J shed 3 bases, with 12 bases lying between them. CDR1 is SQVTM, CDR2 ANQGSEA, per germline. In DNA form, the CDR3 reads TGCAGCGCTACTTCCACGGACACTGAAGCTTTCTTT. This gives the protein CSATSTDTEAFF. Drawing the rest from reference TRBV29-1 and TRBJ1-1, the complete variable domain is SAVISQKPSRDICQRGTSLTIQCQVDSQVTMMFWYRQQPGQSLTLIATANQGSEATYESGFVIDKFPISRPNLTFSTLTVSNMSPEDSSIYLCSATSTDTEAFFGQGTRLTVV.

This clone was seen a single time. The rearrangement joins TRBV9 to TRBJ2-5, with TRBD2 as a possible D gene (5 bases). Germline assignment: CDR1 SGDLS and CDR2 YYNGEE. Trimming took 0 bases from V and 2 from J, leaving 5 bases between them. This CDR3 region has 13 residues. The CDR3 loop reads CASSVGEQETQYF. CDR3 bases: TGTGCCAGCAGCGTAGGGGAGCAAGAGACCCAGTACTTC.

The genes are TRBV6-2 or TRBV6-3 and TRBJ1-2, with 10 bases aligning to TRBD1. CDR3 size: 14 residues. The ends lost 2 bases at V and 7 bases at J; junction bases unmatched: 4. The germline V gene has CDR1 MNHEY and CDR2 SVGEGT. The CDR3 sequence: CASSYRDRGVGYTF. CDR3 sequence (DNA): TGTGCCAGCAGTTACCGGGACAGGGGTGTTGGCTACACCTTC.